The clone carrying this TCR beta chain appeared many times. The CDR3 extends over 15 amino acids. Germline values: CDR1 MGHRA, CDR2 YSYEKL. The germline V and J ends were trimmed by 5 bases and 4 bases, with 15 bases remaining between them. The data derive from a study of CD8+CD57+ T cells in acquired aplastic anemia. Genomic DNA, serving as template, underwent TCR beta VDJ and CDR3 profiling. Each CDR3 protein gets one entry after TCRdb re-called the reads with MiXCR. The table shows around 200,000 distinct CDR3 sequences, with under 65% occurring only once. This clonotype was sampled from a human donor in good health. The sequenced material came from sorted CD4+, CD8+, or CD8+CD57+ T cells (not recorded which) from PBMCs. The chain uses TRBV4-1 and TRBJ2-1, with D maybe TRBD2 (6 bases). CDR3 region: CASSGPGLDYNEQFF. The CDR3 bases are TGCGCCAGCAGCGGCCCGGGACTCGATTACAATGAGCAGTTCTTC.